Listed below are T cell receptor beta chains from one sample, sequenced in a study of T-cell reconstitution after alpha-beta-depleted transplantation in children. In TCRdb, the PCR reads were re-called with MiXCR into one record per CDR3 protein. The top ten hold 28% of the sample, which has about 900,000 distinct CDR3 sequences, 25% to 35% seen once. This sample comprised PBMCs, mostly from graft donor cells, obtained 360 days after TCRalphabeta/CD19-depleted stem cell transplant. Every receptor here comes from a boy under two years old who had a stem cell transplant for SCID, so the T cells may come from the graft donor. Each CDR3 is given with its conserved first and last residue. D genes are given only for firm matches. Rows may omit the clone size; those that give it use once, few, many or a size class.

size	D	V	J	CDR3	DNA
-	-	TRBV6-5	TRBJ1-2	CASTRLEGAAGYTF	TGTGCCAGCACCAGACTCGAGGGCGCAGCCGGCTACACCTTC
-	TRBD1	TRBV18	TRBJ2-7	CASSPPLSGTGSEQYF	TGTGCCAGCTCACCGCCTCTCTCCGGGACAGGGAGTGAGCAGTACTTC
few	TRBD2	TRBV5-1	TRBJ2-1	CASSLAAGGWNEQFF	TGCGCCAGCAGCTTGGCGGCGGGGGGATGGAATGAGCAGTTCTTC
-	-	TRBV24-1	TRBJ2-1	CATSDLPGVGYNEQFF	TGTGCCACCAGTGATTTACCAGGGGTAGGCTACAATGAGCAGTTCTTC
-	-	TRBV20-1	TRBJ1-5	CSASYNGRENQPQHF	TGCAGTGCTAGCTACAACGGGAGGGAAAACCAGCCCCAGCATTTT
-	TRBD1	TRBV2	TRBJ2-7	CASSEAWTGVKEQYF	TGTGCCAGCAGTGAAGCTTGGACAGGGGTTAAAGAGCAGTACTTC
few	TRBD2	TRBV5-1	TRBJ2-1	CASSFDAGTSGDQFF	TGCGCCAGCAGCTTTGATGCCGGGACTAGCGGTGACCAGTTCTTC
-	-	TRBV7-6	TRBJ2-7	CASSLKAGLFSYEQYF	TGTGCCAGCAGCTTGAAGGCTGGACTGTTCTCCTACGAGCAGTACTTC
-	-	TRBV18	TRBJ2-5	CASSRKRDPWTQYF	TGTGCCAGCTCACGGAAACGGGACCCCTGGACCCAGTACTTC
-	TRBD2	TRBV2	TRBJ2-4	CASSALAAGGFKNIQYF	TGTGCCAGCAGTGCCCTGGCAGCGGGGGGATTCAAAAACATTCAGTACTTC
-	-	TRBV4-2	TRBJ1-1	CASGRAAQNTEAFF	TGTGCCAGCGGTAGGGCAGCCCAGAACACTGAAGCTTTCTTT
few	-	TRBV7-8	TRBJ1-3	CASSPTLTGNTIYF	TGTGCCAGCAGCCCTACACTAACTGGAAACACCATATATTTT
-	-	TRBV5-1	TRBJ1-1	CASSLPPRGDTEAFF	TGCGCCAGCAGCTTGCCTCCTCGCGGGGACACTGAAGCTTTCTTT
-	TRBD1	TRBV5-1	TRBJ2-6	CASSWARDRILLGANVLTF	TGCGCCAGCAGCTGGGCCCGGGACAGGATTCTCCTTGGGGCCAACGTCCTGACTTTC
few	-	TRBV6-5	TRBJ2-7	CASSSASEQYF	TGTGCCAGCAGCTCCGCTTCCGAGCAGTACTTC
-	TRBD2	TRBV12-3/TRBV12-4	TRBJ2-1	CASSLPSGETYNEQFF	TGTGCCAGCAGTTTGCCTAGCGGGGAGACCTACAATGAGCAGTTCTTC
few	-	TRBV10-3	TRBJ2-7	CAISDLPGEAARDEQYF	TGTGCCATCAGTGACCTCCCAGGGGAGGCGGCCCGCGACGAGCAGTACTTC
many	-	TRBV5-1	TRBJ1-1	CASSFRENTEAFF	TGCGCCAGCAGCTTCCGGGAGAACACTGAAGCTTTCTTT
-	TRBD1	TRBV5-5	TRBJ2-1	CASSPSGGLANEQFF	TGTGCCAGCAGCCCTTCAGGGGGCCTGGCCAATGAGCAGTTCTTC
-	-	TRBV19	TRBJ2-6	CASSPPTGPLGNVLTF	TGTGCCAGTAGTCCCCCTACAGGACCCTTAGGCAACGTCCTGACTTTC
few	TRBD2	TRBV9	TRBJ2-3	CASSSRLAGDHAGHTDTQYF	TGTGCCAGCAGCTCCCGACTAGCGGGGGATCACGCGGGACACACAGATACGCAGTATTTT
few	-	TRBV20-1	TRBJ1-1	CSARLLLGRGRVNTEAFF	TGCAGTGCTAGACTGCTTTTGGGCAGGGGCCGGGTGAACACTGAAGCTTTCTTT
few	TRBD1	TRBV29-1	TRBJ1-5	CSDEPGGSNQPQHF	TGCAGCGATGAACCAGGGGGTAGCAATCAGCCCCAGCATTTT
few	-	TRBV5-1	TRBJ2-4	CASSPGTLAKNIQYF	TGCGCCAGCAGCCCCGGGACATTAGCCAAAAACATTCAGTACTTC
few	TRBD2	TRBV4-3	TRBJ2-1	CASSQDPSGDHSYNEQFF	TGCGCCAGCAGCCAAGATCCTAGCGGGGACCACTCCTACAATGAGCAGTTCTTC
-	-	TRBV15	TRBJ1-4	CATSRGGGTLSEKLFF	TGTGCCACCAGCAGGGGAGGGGGGACCCTAAGTGAAAAACTGTTTTTT
many	TRBD1	TRBV12-3/TRBV12-4	TRBJ1-1	CASSLQGAGTEAFF	TGTGCCAGCAGTTTGCAGGGGGCGGGCACTGAAGCTTTCTTT